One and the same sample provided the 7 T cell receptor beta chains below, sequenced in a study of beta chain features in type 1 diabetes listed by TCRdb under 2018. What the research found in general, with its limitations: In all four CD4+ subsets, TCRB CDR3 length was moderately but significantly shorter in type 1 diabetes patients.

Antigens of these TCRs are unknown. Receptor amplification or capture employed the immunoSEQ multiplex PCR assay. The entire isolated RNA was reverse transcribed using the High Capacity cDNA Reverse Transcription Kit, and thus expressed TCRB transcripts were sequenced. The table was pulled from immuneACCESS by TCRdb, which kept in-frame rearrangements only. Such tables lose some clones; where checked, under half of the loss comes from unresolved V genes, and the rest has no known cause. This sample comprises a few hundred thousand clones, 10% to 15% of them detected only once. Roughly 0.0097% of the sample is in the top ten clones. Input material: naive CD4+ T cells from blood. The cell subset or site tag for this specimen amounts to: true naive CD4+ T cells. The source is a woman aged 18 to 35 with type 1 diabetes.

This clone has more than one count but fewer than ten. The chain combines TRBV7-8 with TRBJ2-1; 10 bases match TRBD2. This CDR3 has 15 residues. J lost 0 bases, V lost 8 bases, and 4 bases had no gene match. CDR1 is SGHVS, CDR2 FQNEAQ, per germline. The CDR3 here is CASSPSGGSYNEQFF. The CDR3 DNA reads TGTGCCAGCTCCCCTAGCGGGGGCTCCTACAATGAGCAGTTCTTC.

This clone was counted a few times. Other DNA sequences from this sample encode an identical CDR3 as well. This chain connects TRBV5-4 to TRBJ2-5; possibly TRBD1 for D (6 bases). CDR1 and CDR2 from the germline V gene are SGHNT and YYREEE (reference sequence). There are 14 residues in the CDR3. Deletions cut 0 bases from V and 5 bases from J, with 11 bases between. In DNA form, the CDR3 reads TGTGCCAGCAGCTTGGCTGGGGGCCGGGAGACCCAGTACTTC. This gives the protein CASSLAGGRETQYF.

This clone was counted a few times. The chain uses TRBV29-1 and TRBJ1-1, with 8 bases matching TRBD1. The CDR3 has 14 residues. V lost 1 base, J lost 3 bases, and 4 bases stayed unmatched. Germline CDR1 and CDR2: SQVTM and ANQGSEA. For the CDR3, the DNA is TGCAGCGTTGAAGTCCAGGGGGCCGACACTGAAGCTTTCTTT. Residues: CSVEVQGADTEAFF.

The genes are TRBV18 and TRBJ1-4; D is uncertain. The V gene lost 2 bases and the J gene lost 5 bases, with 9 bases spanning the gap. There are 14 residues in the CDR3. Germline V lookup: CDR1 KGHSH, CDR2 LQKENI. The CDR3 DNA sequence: TGTGCCAGCTCACCAGTGGCGGAGAATGAAAAACTGTTTTTT. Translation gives CASSPVAENEKLFF.

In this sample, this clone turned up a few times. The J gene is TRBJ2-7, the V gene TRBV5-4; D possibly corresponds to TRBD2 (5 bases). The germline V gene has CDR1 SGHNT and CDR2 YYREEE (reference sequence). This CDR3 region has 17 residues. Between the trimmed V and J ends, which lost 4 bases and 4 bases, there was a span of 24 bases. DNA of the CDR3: TGTGCCAGCAGCCACTTCCGGAGCACGGGGTACCCATACGAGCAGTACTTC. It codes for CASSHFRSTGYPYEQYF.

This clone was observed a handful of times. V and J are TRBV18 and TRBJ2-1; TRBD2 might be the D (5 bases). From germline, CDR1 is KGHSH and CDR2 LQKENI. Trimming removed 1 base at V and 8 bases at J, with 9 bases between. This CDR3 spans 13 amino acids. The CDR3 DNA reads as TGTGCCAGCTCACCACGGGTCGGGGATGAGCAGTTCTTC. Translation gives CASSPRVGDEQFF.

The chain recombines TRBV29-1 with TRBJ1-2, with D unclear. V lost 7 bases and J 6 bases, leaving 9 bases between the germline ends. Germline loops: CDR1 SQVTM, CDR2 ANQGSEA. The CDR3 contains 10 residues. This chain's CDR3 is CSALSDGYTF. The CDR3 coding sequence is TGCAGCGCTCTTTCGGATGGCTACACCTTC.